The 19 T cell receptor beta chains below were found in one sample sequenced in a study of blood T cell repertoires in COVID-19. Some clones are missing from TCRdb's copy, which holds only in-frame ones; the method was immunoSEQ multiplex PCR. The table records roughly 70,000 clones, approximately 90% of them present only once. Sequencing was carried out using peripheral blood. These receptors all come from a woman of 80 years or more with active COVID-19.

The DNA of the CDR3 is TGTGCCAGCAGCCCCTTACGGGAGACGTACGAGCAGTACTTC. Amino acid sequence: CASSPLRETYEQYF. The chain combines TRBV5-4 with TRBJ2-7, with D possibly being TRBD2 (6 bases). V lost 4 bases and J lost 4, with 15 bases in between. CDR3 length: 14 residues. Germline CDR1 SGHNT, CDR2 YYREEE (reference sequence).

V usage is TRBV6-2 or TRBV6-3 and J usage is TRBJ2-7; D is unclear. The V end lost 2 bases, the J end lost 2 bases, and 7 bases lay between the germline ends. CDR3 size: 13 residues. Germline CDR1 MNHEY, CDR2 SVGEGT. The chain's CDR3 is CASSYAPTYEQYF. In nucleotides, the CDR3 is TGTGCCAGCAGTTACGCCCCTACCTACGAGCAGTACTTC.

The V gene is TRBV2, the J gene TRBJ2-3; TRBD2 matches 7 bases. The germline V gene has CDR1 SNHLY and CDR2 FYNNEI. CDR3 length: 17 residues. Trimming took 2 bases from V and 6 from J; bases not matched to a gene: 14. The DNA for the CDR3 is TGTGCCAGCAGTGAAAGAGGTACGGCGGGAGTGGTCGATACGCAGTATTTT. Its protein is CASSERGTAGVVDTQYF.

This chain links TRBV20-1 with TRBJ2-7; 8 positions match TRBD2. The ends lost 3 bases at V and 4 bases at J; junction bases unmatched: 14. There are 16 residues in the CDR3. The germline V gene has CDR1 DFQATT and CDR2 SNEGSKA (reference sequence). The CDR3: CSASSGLAPKGYEQYF. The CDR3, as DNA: TGCAGTGCTAGTTCCGGACTAGCTCCCAAAGGGTACGAGCAGTACTTC.

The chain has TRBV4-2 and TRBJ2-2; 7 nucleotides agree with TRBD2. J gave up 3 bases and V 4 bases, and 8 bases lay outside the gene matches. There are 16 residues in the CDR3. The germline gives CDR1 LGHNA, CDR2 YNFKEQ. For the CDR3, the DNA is TGTGCCAGCAGCCGAGCGGGGAGGGCCGACACCGGGGAGCTGTTTTTT. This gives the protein CASSRAGRADTGELFF.

CDR3 in amino acids: CASSLRQGVDSTDTQYF. CDR3 bases: TGTGCCAGCAGCTTACGACAGGGGGTAGATAGCACAGATACGCAGTATTTT. The chain combines TRBV11-3 with TRBJ2-3, with TRBD1 matching over 9 bases. Germline values: CDR1 SGHNT, CDR2 YENEEA. The trim removed 2 bases at V and 0 bases at J, leaving 6 bases unmatched. The CDR3 extends over 17 amino acids.

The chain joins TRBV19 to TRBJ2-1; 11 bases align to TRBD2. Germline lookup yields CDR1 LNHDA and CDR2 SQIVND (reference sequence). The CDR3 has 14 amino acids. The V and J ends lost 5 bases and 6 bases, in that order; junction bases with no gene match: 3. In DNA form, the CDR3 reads TGTGCCAGTAGTCACGGGACTAGCGGCAATGAGCAGTTCTTC. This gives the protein CASSHGTSGNEQFF.

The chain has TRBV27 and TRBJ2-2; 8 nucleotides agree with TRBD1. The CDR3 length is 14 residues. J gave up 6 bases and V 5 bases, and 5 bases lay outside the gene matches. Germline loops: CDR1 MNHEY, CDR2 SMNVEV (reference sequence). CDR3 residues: CASSPRGPAGELFF. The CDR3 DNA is TGTGCCAGCAGTCCCAGGGGGCCGGCCGGGGAGCTGTTTTTT.

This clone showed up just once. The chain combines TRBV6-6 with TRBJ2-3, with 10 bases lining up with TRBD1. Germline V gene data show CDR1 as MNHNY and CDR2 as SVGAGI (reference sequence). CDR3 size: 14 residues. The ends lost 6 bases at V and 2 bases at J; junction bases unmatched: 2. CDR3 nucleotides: TGTGCCAGCAGGGACAGGGGGAACACAGATACGCAGTATTTT. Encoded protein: CASRDRGNTDTQYF.

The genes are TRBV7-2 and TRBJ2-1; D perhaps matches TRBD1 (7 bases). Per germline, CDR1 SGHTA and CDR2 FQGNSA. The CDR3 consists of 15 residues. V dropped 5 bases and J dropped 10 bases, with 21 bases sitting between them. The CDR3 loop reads CASSLRGDSMLEQFF. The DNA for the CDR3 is TGTGCCAGCAGCCTCAGGGGGGACTCAATGTTGGAGCAGTTCTTC.

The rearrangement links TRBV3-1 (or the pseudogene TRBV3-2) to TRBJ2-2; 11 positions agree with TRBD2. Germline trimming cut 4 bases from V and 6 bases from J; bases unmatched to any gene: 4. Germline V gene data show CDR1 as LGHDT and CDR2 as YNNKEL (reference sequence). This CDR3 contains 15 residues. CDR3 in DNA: TGTGCCAGCAGCCTAAGGACTAGCGGGCCCGGGGAGCTGTTTTTT. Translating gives CASSLRTSGPGELFF.

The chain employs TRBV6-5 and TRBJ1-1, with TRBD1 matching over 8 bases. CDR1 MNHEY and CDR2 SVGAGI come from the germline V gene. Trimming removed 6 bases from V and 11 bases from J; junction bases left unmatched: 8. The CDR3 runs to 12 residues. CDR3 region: CASSRGQERAFF. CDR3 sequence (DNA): TGTGCCAGCAGCAGGGGACAGGAGAGGGCTTTCTTT.

The CDR3 here is CASSLVSWQYNEQFF. The CDR3 nucleotides read TGTGCCAGCAGCTTAGTTTCCTGGCAGTACAATGAGCAGTTCTTC. The V gene is TRBV7-9, the J gene TRBJ2-1; unclear D gene. Germline CDR1 reads SEHNR; CDR2 reads FQNEAQ (reference sequence). There are 15 residues in the CDR3. Trimming took 1 base from V and 4 from J, leaving 11 bases between them.

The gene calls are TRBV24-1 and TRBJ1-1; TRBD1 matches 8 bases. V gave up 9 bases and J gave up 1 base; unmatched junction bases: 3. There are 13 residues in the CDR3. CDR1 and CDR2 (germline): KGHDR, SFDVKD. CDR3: CATEGQENTEAFF. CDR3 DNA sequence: TGTGCCACCGAGGGACAGGAGAACACTGAAGCTTTCTTT.

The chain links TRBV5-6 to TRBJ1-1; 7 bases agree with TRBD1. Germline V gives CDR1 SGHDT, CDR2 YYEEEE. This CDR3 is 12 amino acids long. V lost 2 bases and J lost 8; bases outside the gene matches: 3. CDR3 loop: CASSLPTGEAFF. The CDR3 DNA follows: TGTGCCAGCAGCTTACCGACAGGGGAAGCTTTCTTT.

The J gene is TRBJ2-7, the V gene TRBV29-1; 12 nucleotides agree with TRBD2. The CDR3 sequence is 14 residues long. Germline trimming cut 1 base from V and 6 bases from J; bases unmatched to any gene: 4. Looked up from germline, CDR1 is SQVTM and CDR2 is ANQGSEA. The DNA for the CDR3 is TGCAGCGTTGAAGTCCCTAGCGGGAGGGGCGAGCAGTACTTC. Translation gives CSVEVPSGRGEQYF.

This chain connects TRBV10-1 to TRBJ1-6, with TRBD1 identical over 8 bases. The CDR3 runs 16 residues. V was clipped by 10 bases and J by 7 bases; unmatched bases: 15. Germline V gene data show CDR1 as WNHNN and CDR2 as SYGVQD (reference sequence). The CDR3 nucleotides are TGCGCCATCTTGAACTCAGGGGGCGCGGGGAATTCACCCCTCCACTTT. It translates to CAILNSGGAGNSPLHF.

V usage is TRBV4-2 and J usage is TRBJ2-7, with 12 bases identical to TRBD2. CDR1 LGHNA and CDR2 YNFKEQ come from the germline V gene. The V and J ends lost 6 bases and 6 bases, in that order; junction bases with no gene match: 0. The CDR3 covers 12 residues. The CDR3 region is CASRGLAGEQYF. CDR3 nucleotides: TGTGCCAGCAGGGGACTAGCGGGCGAGCAGTACTTC.

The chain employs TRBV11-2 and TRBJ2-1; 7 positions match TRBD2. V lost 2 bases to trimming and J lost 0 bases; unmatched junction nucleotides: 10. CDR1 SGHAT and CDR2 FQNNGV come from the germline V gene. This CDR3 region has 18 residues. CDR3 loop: CASSLSTGWGGSYNEQFF. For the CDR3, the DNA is TGTGCCAGCAGCTTAAGTACTGGGTGGGGGGGCTCCTACAATGAGCAGTTCTTC.